Listed below are T cell receptor beta chains from one sample, sequenced in a study of OX40 agonist ivuxolimab in advanced cancers. The table came from immunoSEQ multiplex PCR; TCRdb's copy has only in-frame clones and leaves some out. The sample carries roughly 75,000 clones, about 89% recorded once. The specimen was CD4+ or CD8+ T cells sorted from blood, collected in a trial of the OX40 agonist ivuxolimab. The source is an adult with an advanced solid tumor such as melanoma, head and neck, liver or kidney cancer. Both conserved end residues are trimmed from each CDR3. Rows give clone size only sometimes, using once, few, many, or a class for an expanded clone.

v_gene,abundance,CDR3aa
TRBV7-9,-,ASSLHSYEQY
TRBV7-9,-,ASNPKGAVYEQY
TRBV7-2,-,ASSPTGRGGNEQF
TRBV2,-,ASSSGGQGFQETQY
TRBV7-9,-,ASSSLGSTDTQY
TRBV6-6,-,ASSYKVDGPDVA
TRBV4-2,-,ASSLRWGNTEAF
TRBV10-1,-,ASSEEGTGELF
TRBV28,-,ASRTRETQY
TRBV18,-,ASSPPGQGAYEQY
TRBV11-2,-,ASSFRGGEDTQY
TRBV7-6,-,ASSLGGGQKDEQY
TRBV27,once,ASTYGDTQY
TRBV28,-,ASSLGLAATSTDTQY
TRBV6-5,-,ASSYLQGVDYEQY
TRBV5-1,once,ASSLVAGVGETQY
TRBV6-6,-,ASRVSEGGYT
TRBV19,-,ASRNRRSRYQETQY
TRBV4-2,-,ASSQDGGEGYT
TRBV19,once,ASSSRGNSPLH
TRBV27,-,ASSLMTGNIQY
TRBV11-3,-,ASSPYPGPGAF
TRBV27,-,ASRRGGELF
TRBV4-1,-,ASSPGQNTGELF
TRBV6-6,-,ASSYLAGGPYNEQF
TRBV11-2,-,ASSLVWDSTDTQY
TRBV9,-,ASSLSGSEQETQY
TRBV6-9,-,ASSYSTGSETQY
TRBV2,once,VSTPGLAVYEQY
TRBV5-1,-,ASSSQGAWTEAF
TRBV27,-,ASSLARYTDTQY
TRBV15,-,ATSRDSGFDTEAF
TRBV7-9,-,ASSLLLNEQY
TRBV4-2,-,ASSPIGTSGMGEQY
TRBV28,-,ASGVGRELF
TRBV10-3,once,AISDASGRPYNEQF
TRBV6-5,-,ASSPAHEQY
TRBV7-3,-,ASSQETSPYNEQF
TRBV5-6,-,ASSPLGQEGNYGYT
TRBV28,-,ASGGGQTYEQY